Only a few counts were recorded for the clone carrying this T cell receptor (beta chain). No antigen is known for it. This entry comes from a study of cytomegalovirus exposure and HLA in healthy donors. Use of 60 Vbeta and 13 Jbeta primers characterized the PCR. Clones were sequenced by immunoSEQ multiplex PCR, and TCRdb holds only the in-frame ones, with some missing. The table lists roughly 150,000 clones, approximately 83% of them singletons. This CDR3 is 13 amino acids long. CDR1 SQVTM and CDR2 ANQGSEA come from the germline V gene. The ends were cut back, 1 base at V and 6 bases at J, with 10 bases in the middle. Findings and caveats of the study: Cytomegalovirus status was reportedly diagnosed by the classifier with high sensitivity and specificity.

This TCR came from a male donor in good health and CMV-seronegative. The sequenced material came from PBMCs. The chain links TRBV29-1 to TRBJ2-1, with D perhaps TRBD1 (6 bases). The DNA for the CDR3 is TGCAGCGTTGAAGGCCTGGACAGCAATGAGCAGTTCTTC. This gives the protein CSVEGLDSNEQFF.